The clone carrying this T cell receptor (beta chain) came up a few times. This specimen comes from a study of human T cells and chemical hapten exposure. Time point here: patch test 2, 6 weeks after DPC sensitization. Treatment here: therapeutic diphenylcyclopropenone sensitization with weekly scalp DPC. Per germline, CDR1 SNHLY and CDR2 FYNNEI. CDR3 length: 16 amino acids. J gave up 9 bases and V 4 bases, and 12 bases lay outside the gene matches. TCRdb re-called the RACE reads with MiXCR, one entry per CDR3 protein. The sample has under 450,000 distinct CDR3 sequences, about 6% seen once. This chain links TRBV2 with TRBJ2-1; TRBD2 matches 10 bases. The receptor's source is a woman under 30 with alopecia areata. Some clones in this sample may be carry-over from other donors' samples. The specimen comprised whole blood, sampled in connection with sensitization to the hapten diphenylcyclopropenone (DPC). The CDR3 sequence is CASSAKLAGGGGEQFF. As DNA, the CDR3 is TGTGCCAGCAGTGCCAAATTAGCGGGGGGCGGAGGTGAGCAGTTCTTC. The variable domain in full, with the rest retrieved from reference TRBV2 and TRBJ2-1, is EPEVTQTPSHQVTQMGQEVILRCVPISNHLYFYWYRQILGQKVEFLVSFYNNEISEKSEIFDDQFSVERPDGSNFTLKIRSTKLEDSAMYFCASSAKLAGGGGEQFFGPGTRLTVL.